This T cell receptor (beta chain) was identified in a study of shared clonotypes between healthy human individuals. This clone was picked up one time. Measured with immunoSEQ multiplex PCR; TCRdb has only the in-frame clones, and not every one. Among millions of clones, roughly 96% were seen once, and the ten largest hold approximately 0.13%. The source of this sequence is a man aged 18-30 years in good health. Sequencing input: naive CD4+ T cells sorted from blood. Documented subset: CD45RA+ positively selected.

The CDR3 DNA follows: TGCGCCAGCAGCCAAGATCAGGGTACCGGGGAGCTGTTTTTT. It specifies CASSQDQGTGELFF. This chain joins TRBV4-1 and TRBJ2-2; possible D gene TRBD1, 5 bases. The CDR3 extends over 14 amino acids. CDR1 and CDR2 from the germline V gene are MGHRA and YSYEKL. With 0 bases removed from V and 5 bases from J, the gap between germline ends came to 7 bases.